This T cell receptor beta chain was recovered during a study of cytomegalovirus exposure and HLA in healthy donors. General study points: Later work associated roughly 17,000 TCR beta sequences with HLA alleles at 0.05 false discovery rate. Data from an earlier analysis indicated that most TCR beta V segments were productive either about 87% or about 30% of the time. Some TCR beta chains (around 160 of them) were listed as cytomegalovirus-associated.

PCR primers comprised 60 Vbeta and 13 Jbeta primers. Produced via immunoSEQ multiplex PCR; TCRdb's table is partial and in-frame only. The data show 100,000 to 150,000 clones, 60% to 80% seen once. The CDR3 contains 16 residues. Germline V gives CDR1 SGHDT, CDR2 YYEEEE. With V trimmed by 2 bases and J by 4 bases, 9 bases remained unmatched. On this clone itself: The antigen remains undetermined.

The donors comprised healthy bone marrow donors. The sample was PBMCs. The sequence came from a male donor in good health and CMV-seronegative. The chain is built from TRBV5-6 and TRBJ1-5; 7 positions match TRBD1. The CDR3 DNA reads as TGTGCCAGCAGCTTAGGAGGGGGCCGTGGAAATCAGCCCCAGCATTTT. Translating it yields CASSLGGGRGNQPQHF.